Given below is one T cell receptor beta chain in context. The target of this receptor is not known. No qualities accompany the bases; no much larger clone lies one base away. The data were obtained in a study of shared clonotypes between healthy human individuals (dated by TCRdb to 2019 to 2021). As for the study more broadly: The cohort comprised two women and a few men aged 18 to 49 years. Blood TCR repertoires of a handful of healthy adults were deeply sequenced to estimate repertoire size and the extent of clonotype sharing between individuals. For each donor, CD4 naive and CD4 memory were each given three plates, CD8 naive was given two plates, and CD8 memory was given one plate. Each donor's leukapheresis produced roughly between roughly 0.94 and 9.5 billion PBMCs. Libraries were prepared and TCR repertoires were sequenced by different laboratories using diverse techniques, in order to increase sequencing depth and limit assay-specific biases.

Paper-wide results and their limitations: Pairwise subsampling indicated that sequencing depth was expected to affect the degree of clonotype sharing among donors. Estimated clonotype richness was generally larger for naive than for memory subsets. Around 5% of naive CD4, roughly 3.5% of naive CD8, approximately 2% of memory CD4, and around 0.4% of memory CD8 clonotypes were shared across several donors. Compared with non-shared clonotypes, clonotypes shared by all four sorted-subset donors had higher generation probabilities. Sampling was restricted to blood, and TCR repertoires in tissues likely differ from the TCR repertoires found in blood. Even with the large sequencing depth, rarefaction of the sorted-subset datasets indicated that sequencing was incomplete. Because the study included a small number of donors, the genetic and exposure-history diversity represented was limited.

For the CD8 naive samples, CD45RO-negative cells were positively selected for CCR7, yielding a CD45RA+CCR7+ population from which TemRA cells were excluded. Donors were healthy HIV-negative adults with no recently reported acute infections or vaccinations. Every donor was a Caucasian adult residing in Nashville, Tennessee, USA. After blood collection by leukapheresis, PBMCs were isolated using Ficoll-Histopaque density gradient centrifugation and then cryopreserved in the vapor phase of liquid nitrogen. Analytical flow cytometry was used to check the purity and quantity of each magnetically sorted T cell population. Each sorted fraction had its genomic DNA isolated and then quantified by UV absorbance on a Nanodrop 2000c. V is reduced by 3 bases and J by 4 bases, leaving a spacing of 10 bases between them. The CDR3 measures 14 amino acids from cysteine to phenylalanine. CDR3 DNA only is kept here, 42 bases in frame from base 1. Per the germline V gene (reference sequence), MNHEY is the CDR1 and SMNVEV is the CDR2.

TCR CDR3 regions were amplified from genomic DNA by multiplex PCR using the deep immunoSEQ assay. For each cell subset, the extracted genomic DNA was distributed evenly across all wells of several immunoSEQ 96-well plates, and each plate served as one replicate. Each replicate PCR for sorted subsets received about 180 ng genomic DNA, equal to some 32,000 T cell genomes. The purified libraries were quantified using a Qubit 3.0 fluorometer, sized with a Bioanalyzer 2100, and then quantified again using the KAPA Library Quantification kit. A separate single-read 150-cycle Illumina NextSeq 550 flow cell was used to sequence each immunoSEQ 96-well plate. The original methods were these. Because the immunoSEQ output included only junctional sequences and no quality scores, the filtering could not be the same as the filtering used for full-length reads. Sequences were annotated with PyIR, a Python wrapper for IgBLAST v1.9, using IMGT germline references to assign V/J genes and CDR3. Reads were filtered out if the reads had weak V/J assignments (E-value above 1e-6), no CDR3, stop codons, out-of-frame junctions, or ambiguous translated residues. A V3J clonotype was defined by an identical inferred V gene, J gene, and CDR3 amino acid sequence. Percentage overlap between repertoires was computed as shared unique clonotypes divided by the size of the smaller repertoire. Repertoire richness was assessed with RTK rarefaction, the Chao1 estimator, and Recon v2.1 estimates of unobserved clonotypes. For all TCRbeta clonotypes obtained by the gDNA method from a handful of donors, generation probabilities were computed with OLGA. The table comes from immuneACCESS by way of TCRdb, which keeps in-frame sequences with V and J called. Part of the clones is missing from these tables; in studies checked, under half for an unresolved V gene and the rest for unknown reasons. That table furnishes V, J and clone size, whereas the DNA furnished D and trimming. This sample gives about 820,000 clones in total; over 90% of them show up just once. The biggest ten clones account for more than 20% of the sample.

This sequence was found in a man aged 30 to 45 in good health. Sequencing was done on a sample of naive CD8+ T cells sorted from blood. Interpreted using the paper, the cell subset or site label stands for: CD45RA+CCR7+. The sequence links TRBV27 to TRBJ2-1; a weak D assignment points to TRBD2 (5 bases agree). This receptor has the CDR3 CASSFGMAYNEQFF. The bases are TGTGCCAGCAGTTTCGGGATGGCTTACAATGAGCAGTTCTTC.